The entry below gives a single TCR beta chain sequence along with its context. Its specificity is unknown. The length of the CDR3 is 16 residues. In germline, CDR1 is SGDLS, CDR2 YYNGEE. V shed 1 base and J 4 bases; nucleotides not matched to a gene: 5. Method: immunoSEQ multiplex PCR; TCRdb's copy keeps in-frame clones and lacks some. The data show some 65,000 clones, roughly 87% seen once. This sample is part of a study of OX40 agonist ivuxolimab in advanced cancers. Study details: Partial responses occurred in three patients (one hepatocellular carcinoma, two cutaneous melanoma).

The study, taken as a whole, reports: The study did not work out the antigen specificity of the expanded peripheral T cells.

Patients were excluded for autoimmune disease history or systemic immunosuppression. The V and J genes are TRBV9 and TRBJ2-5; TRBD1 matches at 12 bases. Sample: CD4+ or CD8+ T cells sorted from blood, taken in a trial of the OX40 agonist ivuxolimab. The TCR comes from an adult with an advanced solid tumor such as melanoma, head and neck, liver or kidney cancer. CDR3 sequence (DNA): TGTGCCAGCAGCGTAAGGGGACAGGGGGCCTTAGAGACCCAGTACTTC. Its protein is CASSVRGQGALETQYF.